This T cell receptor (beta chain) appears in the sequencing data of a study of blood T cell repertoires in COVID-19. Study in general: Samples came from the United States, Italy and Spain, spanning acute and convalescent COVID-19. T cells, B-cell-depleted T cells, or PBMCs supplied cDNA or gDNA.

In the study's own analysis: The authors estimated nucleated cell counts from reference gene primer amplification. Some clones are missing from TCRdb's copy, which holds only in-frame ones; the method was immunoSEQ multiplex PCR. V and J calls plus clone size are reproduced from that table; the DNA served to infer D and trimming. The data contain some 400,000 clones, around 90% of them seen just once; the ten biggest clones take up approximately 7%. CDR3 length: 14 amino acids. Germline-derived CDR1 and CDR2 are SNHLY and FYNNEI. V was clipped by 4 bases and J by 2 bases, with 9 bases between them. The chain uses TRBV2 and TRBJ2-1; D not resolved. The receptor was derived from a man aged 18 to 35 with active or convalescent COVID-19. Sequencing input: peripheral blood. CDR3 amino acids: CASSVRYAYNEQFF. CDR3 nucleotide sequence: TGTGCCAGCAGTGTCCGGTACGCCTACAATGAGCAGTTCTTC.